This TCR beta chain was captured by sequencing in a study of blood T cell repertoires in COVID-19. Overall study context: The United States, Italy and Spain supplied acute and convalescent COVID-19 samples. Sample material is recorded as cDNA or gDNA derived from T cells, B-cell-depleted T cells, or PBMCs.

Concerning this clone itself: One junction end disagrees with the germline gene, perhaps due to a read error.

Original processing notes: By means of reference gene primer amplification, nucleated cell counts were estimated. Profiled with immunoSEQ multiplex PCR; TCRdb holds only in-frame clones, not every one. V and J calls and clone size are as listed in that table; D and trimming were resolved from the DNA. This sample has 170,000 or so clones, with around 82% found just once. The CDR3 is 15 amino acids. Per the germline V gene, CDR1 is SSHAT and CDR2 is FNYEAQ (reference sequence). This receptor was obtained from a man aged 18 to 30 with active or convalescent COVID-19. The chain carries TRBV7-7 and TRBJ2-1; a weak D match, TRBD2 (6 bases). Sequenced input: peripheral blood. The CDR3 sequence is CASSATGGSYNEQFF. The CDR3 DNA reads as TGTGCTAGCAGCGCCACCGGGGGATCCTACAATGAGCAGTTCTTC. Full variable domain (remainder filled in from reference TRBV7-7 and TRBJ2-1): GAGVSQSPRYKVTKRGQDVTLRCDPISSHATLYWYQQALGQGPEFLTYFNYEAQPDKSGLPSDRFSAERPEGSISTLTIQRTEQRDSAMYRCASSATGGSYNEQFFGPGTRLTVL.